The rows below give T cell receptor beta chains drawn from one sample of a study of CD8+ T cells in alopecia areata. Clones were sequenced by immunoSEQ multiplex PCR, and TCRdb holds only the in-frame ones, with some missing. The table includes more than 95,000 clones, roughly 55% detected once. The starting material was CD4+ T cells sorted from blood, obtained at week 4, from a patient treated with tofacitinib. These receptors were taken from a human donor with alopecia areata. Each CDR3 is given with its conserved first and last residue. A D gene is named only where the DNA matches it firmly.

.,TRBJ2-7,13,TRBV25-1,CASSTAWSYEQYF
TRBD1,TRBJ1-5,15,TRBV15,CATGPPGGRNQPQHF
.,TRBJ1-2,14,TRBV7-3,CASSLVRGGDGYTF
.,TRBJ1-5,16,TRBV10-3,CAISESGQGSHQPQHF
.,TRBJ1-1,13,TRBV7-2,CASSSVGNTEAFF
TRBD2,TRBJ2-5,15,TRBV25-1,CASSESQRERETQYF
.,TRBJ2-2,15,TRBV5-4,CASSFGRMNTGELFF
TRBD1,TRBJ2-5,14,TRBV6-1,CASRDRALEETQYF
TRBD1,TRBJ1-2,16,TRBV30,CAWSDAGTGFLYGYTF
TRBD2,TRBJ2-7,18,TRBV27,CASSLRLAGEGSAYEQYF
.,TRBJ2-7,14,TRBV5-1,CASSQGRSSYEQYF
.,TRBJ2-4,12,TRBV28,CASSAQRNIQYF
.,TRBJ2-7,12,TRBV29-1,CSVEGSRAEQYF
.,TRBJ2-7,12,TRBV6-1,CASSVTRYEQYF
TRBD1,TRBJ1-2,16,TRBV9,CASSPLPGQGVSGYTF
TRBD2,TRBJ2-1,16,TRBV6-5,CASSYSDREGLYEQFF
.,TRBJ1-1,14,TRBV25-1,CASSEQGEATEAFF
.,TRBJ1-1,14,TRBV30,CAWSEQDGVSEAFF
TRBD2,TRBJ2-5,15,TRBV5-4,CASTPGLAGGETQYF
.,TRBJ2-7,13,TRBV4-2,CASSQRLIYEQYF
.,TRBJ2-1,16,TRBV4-1,CASSQGPQSSYNEQFF
.,TRBJ2-7,13,TRBV4-3,CASSQDSRAEQYF
.,TRBJ2-7,12,TRBV29-1,CSARTESYEQYF